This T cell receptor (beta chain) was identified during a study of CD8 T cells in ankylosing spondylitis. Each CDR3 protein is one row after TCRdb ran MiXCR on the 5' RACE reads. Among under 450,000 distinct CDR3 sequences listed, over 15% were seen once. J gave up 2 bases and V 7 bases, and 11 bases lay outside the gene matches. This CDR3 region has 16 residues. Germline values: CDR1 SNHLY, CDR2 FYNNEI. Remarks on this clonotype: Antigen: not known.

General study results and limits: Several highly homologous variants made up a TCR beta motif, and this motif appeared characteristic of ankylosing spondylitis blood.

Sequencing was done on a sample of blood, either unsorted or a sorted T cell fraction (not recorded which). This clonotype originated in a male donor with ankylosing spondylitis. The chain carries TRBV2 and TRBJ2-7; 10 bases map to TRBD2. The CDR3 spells CASMSLLAGSTYEQYF. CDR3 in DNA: TGTGCCAGCATGTCTCTACTAGCGGGGAGCACCTACGAGCAGTACTTC. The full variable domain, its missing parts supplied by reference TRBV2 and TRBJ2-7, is EPEVTQTPSHQVTQMGQEVILRCVPISNHLYFYWYRQILGQKVEFLVSFYNNEISEKSEIFDDQFSVERPDGSNFTLKIRSTKLEDSAMYFCASMSLLAGSTYEQYFGPGTRLTVT.